This record concerns one T cell receptor beta chain sequence. The target antigen is unknown. The sample originates from a study of post-analysis software for immune sequencing data. cDNA libraries of TCR beta carried unique molecular identifiers. One entry per CDR3 protein results from TCRdb running MiXCR on the PCR reads. The profile shows roughly 580,000 distinct CDR3 sequences, 44% of them singletons. Study-wide points: Those with multiple sclerosis, the patient group, showed significantly lower normalized Chao1 diversity than controls. Strong same-batch co-clustering of samples appeared with F measure clustering. A handful of TRBV segments, including TRBV5-6, TRBV5-1 and TRBV20-1, were more frequent in patients than controls.

The CDR3 contains 13 residues. Between the trimmed V and J ends, which lost 6 bases and 6 bases, there was a span of 11 bases. This sequence originates from a girl between 5 and 17 years old with multiple sclerosis. The specimen was blood. The genes are TRBV12-3 or TRBV12-4 and TRBJ2-2; TRBD2 is a possible D gene (6 bases). CDR3 DNA sequence: TGTGCCAGCAGGTATAGCGGCTCCGGGGAGCTGTTTTTT. As protein: CASRYSGSGELFF.